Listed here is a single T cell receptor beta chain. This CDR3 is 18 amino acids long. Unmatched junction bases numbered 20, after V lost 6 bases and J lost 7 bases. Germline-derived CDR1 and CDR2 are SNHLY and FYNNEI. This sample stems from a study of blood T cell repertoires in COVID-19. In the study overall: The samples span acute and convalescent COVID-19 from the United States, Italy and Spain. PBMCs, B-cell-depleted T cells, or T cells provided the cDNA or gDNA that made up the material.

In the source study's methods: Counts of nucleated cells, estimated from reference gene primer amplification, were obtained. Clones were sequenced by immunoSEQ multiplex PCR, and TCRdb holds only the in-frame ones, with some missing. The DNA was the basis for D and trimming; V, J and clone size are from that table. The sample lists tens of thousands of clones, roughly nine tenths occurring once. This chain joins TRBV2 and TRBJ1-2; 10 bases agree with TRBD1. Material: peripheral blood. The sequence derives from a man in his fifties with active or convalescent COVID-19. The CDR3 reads CASRESPGTGASFGGYTF. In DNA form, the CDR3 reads TGTGCCAGCAGGGAGTCCCCCGGGACAGGGGCCTCTTTTGGTGGCTACACCTTC.